One and the same sample provided the 26 T cell receptor beta chains below, sequenced in a study of blood T cell repertoires in COVID-19. Libraries were prepared by immunoSEQ multiplex PCR; TCRdb keeps only in-frame clonotypes and omits some of them. The table records 250,000 or so clones, roughly 84% of them present only once. The sequenced sample was peripheral blood. The receptor set was obtained from a woman aged 40 to 50 who had recovered from COVID-19.

The chain couples TRBV18 to TRBJ1-3; D unclear. V was pared by 3 bases and J by 1 base, with 4 bases between. The CDR3 sequence is 13 residues long. The germline gives CDR1 KGHSH, CDR2 LQKENI. CDR3 DNA sequence: TGTGCCAGCTCACCCCCTTCTGGAAACACCATATATTTT. It yields the protein CASSPPSGNTIYF.

V gene TRBV7-9 combines with J gene TRBJ2-7, with 10 bases matching TRBD1. Germline CDR1 SEHNR, CDR2 FQNEAQ (reference sequence). The CDR3 is 15 amino acids. Trimming took 3 bases from V and 5 from J; bases not matched to a gene: 7. CDR3 protein: CASSFGGQGVHEQYF. The CDR3 coding sequence is TGTGCCAGCAGCTTTGGTGGACAGGGGGTCCACGAGCAGTACTTC.

This sequence joins TRBV25-1 and TRBJ2-5; TRBD1 is a possible D gene (5 bases). The V gene's germline CDR1 is MGHDK and CDR2 SYGVNS. Trimming pared 1 base from V and 0 bases from J, leaving 18 bases between. This CDR3 region has 18 residues. CDR3: CASSESRGKVLDQETQYF. CDR3 sequence (DNA): TGTGCCAGCAGTGAATCAAGGGGAAAGGTTTTGGACCAAGAGACCCAGTACTTC.

This chain connects TRBV6-6 to TRBJ1-1, with 7 bases fitting TRBD1. This CDR3 has 12 residues. J lost 7 bases, V lost 4 bases, and 3 bases had no gene match. The V gene's germline CDR1 is MNHNY and CDR2 SVGAGI (reference sequence). The CDR3 spells CASSFDRVEAFF. Here the CDR3 DNA reads TGTGCCAGCAGTTTCGACAGGGTTGAAGCTTTCTTT.

The V gene is TRBV5-4, the J gene TRBJ2-3; 8 bases align to TRBD1. Germline V gene data show CDR1 as SGHNT and CDR2 as YYREEE (reference sequence). Trimming cost V 1 base and J 4 bases; bases outside gene matches: 5. The CDR3 has 15 amino acids. The CDR3 loop reads CASSLMDRVADTQYF. As DNA, the CDR3 is TGTGCCAGCAGCTTGATGGACAGGGTGGCAGATACGCAGTATTTT.

The gene calls are TRBV12-5 and TRBJ2-1, with unresolved D. The CDR3 has 17 residues. Germline V lookup: CDR1 LGHNT, CDR2 FRNRAP. V lost 2 bases and J 0 bases, leaving 14 bases between the germline ends. The CDR3 nucleotides read TGTGCTAGTGGTTTGTTCAACACCCGGAGCTCCTACAATGAGCAGTTCTTC. It encodes CASGLFNTRSSYNEQFF.

This clone was counted a few times. The rearrangement joins TRBV28 to TRBJ1-2; 9 positions match TRBD1. Germline CDR1 reads MDHEN; CDR2 reads SYDVKM. The V segment lost 7 bases and the J segment 4 bases; nucleotides outside the gene matches: 10. The CDR3 totals 15 residues. Written as DNA, the CDR3 is TGTGCCAGCACCTTGATTGGGACAGGGACCTATGGCTACACCTTC. Its translation: CASTLIGTGTYGYTF.

V and J are TRBV7-9 and TRBJ1-2; 7 bases agree with TRBD1. The CDR3 runs to 14 residues. The germline gives CDR1 SEHNR, CDR2 FQNEAQ (reference sequence). V dropped 8 bases and J dropped 6; count of bases not matched to a gene: 12. The CDR3 here is CASGAQDRPDGYTF. CDR3 DNA: TGTGCCAGCGGCGCGCAGGACAGGCCTGATGGCTACACCTTC. Combining the CDR3 with reference TRBV7-9 and TRBJ1-2 gives the whole variable domain DTGVSQNPRHKITKRGQNVTFRCDPISEHNRLYWYRQTLGQGPEFLTYFQNEAQLEKSRLLSDRFSAERPKGSFSTLEIQRTEQGDSAMYLCASGAQDRPDGYTFGSGTRLTVV.

This chain connects TRBV6-5 to TRBJ2-1; 9 nucleotides match TRBD2. This CDR3 contains 16 residues. The germline V gene encodes CDR1 MNHEY and CDR2 SVGAGI. V dropped 0 bases and J dropped 7; count of bases not matched to a gene: 7. The CDR3 nucleotides read TGTGCCAGCAGTTACTCTCGGACTAGCGTCGGGAATGAGCAGTTCTTC. Protein sequence: CASSYSRTSVGNEQFF.

The chain is built from TRBV5-1 and TRBJ1-2; no clear D. Trimming left V 3 bases short and J 3 bases short, with 6 bases between. The CDR3 spans 12 residues. Germline V CDR1 and CDR2: SGHRS, YFSETQ. The CDR3 DNA follows: TGCGCCAGCAGCTCACAAGACTATGGCTACACCTTC. It yields the protein CASSSQDYGYTF.

The rearrangement uses TRBV19 and TRBJ2-1; D remains ambiguous. The germline gives CDR1 LNHDA, CDR2 SQIVND (reference sequence). With 10 bases removed from V and 0 bases from J, the gap between germline ends came to 10 bases. This CDR3 is 13 amino acids long. Here the CDR3 reads CATKPSSYNEQFF. CDR3 coding DNA: TGTGCCACCAAACCTAGCTCCTACAATGAGCAGTTCTTC.

The gene calls are TRBV6-1 and TRBJ1-5; no firm D call. Trimming took 2 bases from V and 2 from J, leaving 13 bases between them. The germline V gene encodes CDR1 MNHNS and CDR2 SASEGT. CDR3 size: 16 residues. The CDR3 region has the DNA TGTGCCAGCAGTGAATGGGAGGGTGAGGGCAATCAGCCCCAGCATTTT. It specifies CASSEWEGEGNQPQHF.

The chain links TRBV7-9 to TRBJ1-2, with 7 bases aligning to TRBD1. V lost 5 bases and J lost 2; bases outside the gene matches: 8. This CDR3 is 15 amino acids long. Germline CDR1 reads SEHNR; CDR2 reads FQNEAQ (reference sequence). CDR3 sequence reads: CASSAQGTENYGYTF. The CDR3 nucleotides are TGTGCCAGCAGCGCTCAGGGGACAGAGAACTATGGCTACACCTTC.

The chain links TRBV18 to TRBJ1-6; a weak D match, TRBD1 (6 bases). CDR1 KGHSH and CDR2 LQKENI come from the germline V gene. This CDR3 comprises 14 residues. Trimming removed 2 bases from V and 7 bases from J, with 9 bases in between. The CDR3 sequence: CASSPDRPNSPLHF. The CDR3 nucleotides read TGTGCCAGCTCACCAGACAGGCCCAATTCACCCCTCCACTTT.

J is TRBJ1-3 and V is TRBV11-2; 10 bases align to TRBD1. Losses at the gene ends were 5 bases for V and 3 bases for J; bases not matched to a gene: 4. CDR1 and CDR2 (germline): SGHAT, FQNNGV. This CDR3 comprises 15 residues. CDR3 sequence reads: CASSVDRGLGNTIYF. CDR3 coding DNA: TGTGCCAGCAGCGTCGACAGGGGGCTTGGAAACACCATATATTTT.

V and J are TRBV6-5 and TRBJ1-1, with unresolved D. V was shortened by 7 bases and J by 0 bases, with 12 bases between the two germline ends. This CDR3 is 14 amino acids long. In germline, CDR1 is MNHEY, CDR2 SVGAGI. CDR3 protein: CASTVQLVNTEAFF. The DNA of the CDR3 is TGTGCCAGCACGGTCCAGCTAGTGAACACTGAAGCTTTCTTT.

CDR3 sequence (DNA): TGTGCCAGCAGCTTAAGCGGGGGGGCCCATTTCATTTCGCAGTATTTT. Its protein is CASSLSGGAHFISQYF. This rearrangement joins TRBV7-9 to TRBJ2-3, with TRBD2 matching 10 bases. The germline V gene has CDR1 SEHNR and CDR2 FQNEAQ (reference sequence). The CDR3 length is 16 residues. V trimming: 2 bases; J trimming: 10 bases; junction bases outside the gene matches: 12.

The chain has TRBV9 and TRBJ2-7; a possible D gene is TRBD2 (6 bases). The CDR3 contains 14 residues. Germline V gives CDR1 SGDLS, CDR2 YYNGEE. V lost 0 bases and J lost 2, with 9 bases in between. The CDR3 reads CASSVGGNTYEQYF. CDR3 bases: TGTGCCAGCAGCGTAGGCGGGAATACCTACGAGCAGTACTTC.

The chain couples TRBV5-1 to TRBJ1-1, with 8 nucleotides matching TRBD1. Germline V CDR1 and CDR2: SGHRS, YFSETQ. V lost 4 bases and J lost 1; bases outside the gene matches: 6. CDR3 length: 15 amino acids. The CDR3 region has the DNA TGCGCCAGCAGCACACAAGGACAGGGGAACACTGAAGCTTTCTTT. The encoded protein is CASSTQGQGNTEAFF.

The genes are TRBV28 and TRBJ2-7; possibly TRBD1 for D (5 bases). Germline CDR1 and CDR2: MDHEN and SYDVKM. The CDR3 extends over 15 amino acids. V gave up 4 bases and J gave up 3 bases, with 16 bases separating them. CDR3 nucleotide sequence: TGTGCCAGCAGTTCCCCCGGTGGCAGGGTCTACGAGCAGTACTTC. Translated, it gives CASSSPGGRVYEQYF.

The gene calls are TRBV5-6 and TRBJ1-1, with D uncertain. Deletions cut 2 bases from V and 1 base from J, with 15 bases between. The CDR3 is made up of 16 amino acids. CDR1 and CDR2 (germline): SGHDT, YYEEEE. CDR3 DNA sequence: TGTGCCAGCAGCTTACCAATGGGCGCAAGGAACACTGAAGCTTTCTTT. It is translated as CASSLPMGARNTEAFF. The full variable domain, with the rest looked up from reference TRBV5-6 and TRBJ1-1, is DAGVTQSPTHLIKTRGQQVTLRCSPKSGHDTVSWYQQALGQGPQFIFQYYEEEERQRGNFPDRFSGHQFPNYSSELNVNALLLGDSALYLCASSLPMGARNTEAFFGQGTRLTVV.

This sequence joins TRBV5-4 and TRBJ2-7; 10 nucleotides agree with TRBD1. CDR1 and CDR2 from the germline V gene are SGHNT and YYREEE (reference sequence). The CDR3 has 15 residues. V lost 2 bases to trimming and J lost 3 bases; unmatched junction nucleotides: 5. DNA for the CDR3: TGTGCCAGCAGCTTTCCGGGACAGGGGCTCTACGAGCAGTACTTC. Its protein is CASSFPGQGLYEQYF. The full variable domain, rest sourced from reference TRBV5-4 and TRBJ2-7, is ETGVTQSPTHLIKTRGQQVTLRCSSQSGHNTVSWYQQALGQGPQFIFQYYREEENGRGNFPPRFSGLQFPNYSSELNVNALELDDSALYLCASSFPGQGLYEQYFGPGTRLTVT.

The J gene is TRBJ1-2, the V gene TRBV12-3 or TRBV12-4; no definite D call. V was trimmed by 6 bases and J by 2 bases, leaving 7 bases between them. The CDR3 has 12 residues. The CDR3 DNA is TGTGCCAGCAGCCCCCGGAACTATGGCTACACCTTC. Encoded protein: CASSPRNYGYTF.

This clone was seen at least ten times. This chain uses TRBV2 with TRBJ1-3; maybe TRBD1 (6 bases). CDR1 and CDR2 (germline): SNHLY, FYNNEI. V gave up 8 bases and J gave up 2 bases, with 10 bases separating them. The CDR3 runs to 13 residues. This CDR3 reads CASVTGPGNTIYF. In DNA, the CDR3 is TGTGCCAGCGTCACAGGGCCTGGAAACACCATATATTTT.

The chain carries TRBV7-3 and TRBJ1-6, with D hard to call. Trimming stripped 5 bases from V and 14 bases from J, with 16 bases between. Germline V gene lookup returns CDR1 SGHTA and CDR2 FQGTGA. This CDR3 comprises 13 residues. CDR3 nucleotides: TGTGCCAGCAGCCAGAGCGTTCAGAGTTCCCTCCACTTT. Its protein product is CASSQSVQSSLHF.

The V gene is TRBV6-1, the J gene TRBJ2-1, with 7 bases fitting TRBD2. Looked up from germline, CDR1 is MNHNS and CDR2 is SASEGT. Trimming at V came to 1 base and at J to 9 bases, leaving 18 bases not matched to a gene. CDR3 length: 18 residues. In nucleotides, the CDR3 is TGTGCCAGCAGTGAAGTGGGAGCGGGGTCAGTAAGGGCTCTTGAGCAGTTCTTC. This translates into CASSEVGAGSVRALEQFF.